This is a list of T cell receptor beta chains from one sample in a study of Graves' ophthalmopathy and Graves' hyperthyroidism. TCRdb independently ran MiXCR on the multiplex PCR reads; one entry per CDR3 protein. Counted here are 400,000 to 450,000 distinct CDR3 sequences, around 21% occurring once; the ten biggest clones make up 2.5% to 3%. Input material: peripheral blood. The receptors were sampled from a woman under 30 with stable Graves' hyperthyroidism. The CDR3 runs from the conserved cysteine through the conserved F or W. D genes are given only for firm matches. The size entry is marked missing in some rows and otherwise reads once, few, many or a size class.

v_gene: TRBV28
len: 17
d_gene: TRBD1
j_gene: TRBJ2-7
abundance: once
CDR3aa: CASSLSRRDRVYYEQYF
CDR3nt: TGTGCCAGCAGTCTATCGAGGCGGGACAGGGTTTATTACGAGCAGTACTTC

v_gene: TRBV5-1
len: 14
d_gene: .
j_gene: TRBJ1-1
abundance: many
CDR3aa: CASSLSRLGTEAFF
CDR3nt: TGCGCCAGCAGCTTGAGTAGATTAGGGACTGAAGCTTTCTTT

v_gene: TRBV29-1
len: 14
d_gene: TRBD2
j_gene: TRBJ2-7
abundance: .
CDR3aa: CSVEGEREGYEQYF
CDR3nt: TGCAGCGTTGAAGGCGAGCGGGAGGGCTACGAGCAGTACTTC

v_gene: TRBV7-2
len: 17
d_gene: TRBD1
j_gene: TRBJ1-2
abundance: many
CDR3aa: CASSTRTGSRANYGYTF
CDR3nt: TGTGCCAGCAGCACCCGGACAGGGTCAAGGGCTAACTATGGCTACACCTTC

v_gene: TRBV6-1
len: 13
d_gene: .
j_gene: TRBJ1-2
abundance: many
CDR3aa: CASSPATIYGYTF
CDR3nt: TGTGCCAGCAGCCCTGCTACGATCTATGGCTACACCTTC

v_gene: TRBV4-1
len: 14
d_gene: TRBD1
j_gene: TRBJ1-2
abundance: many
CDR3aa: CASSQDKGARGYTF
CDR3nt: TGCGCCAGCAGCCAAGATAAGGGGGCGCGCGGCTACACCTTC

v_gene: TRBV24-1
len: 13
d_gene: .
j_gene: TRBJ2-5
abundance: .
CDR3aa: CATSDSRKETQYF
CDR3nt: TGTGCCACCAGTGATTCCAGAAAAGAGACCCAGTACTTC

v_gene: TRBV6-5
len: 15
d_gene: .
j_gene: TRBJ2-7
abundance: many
CDR3aa: CASTPVVGKFYEQYF
CDR3nt: TGTGCCAGCACCCCAGTTGTTGGGAAGTTCTACGAGCAGTACTTC

v_gene: TRBV7-8
len: 15
d_gene: .
j_gene: TRBJ2-5
abundance: many
CDR3aa: CASSSGRGIGETQYF
CDR3nt: TGTGCCAGCAGCTCTGGTCGGGGGATCGGGGAGACCCAGTACTTC

v_gene: TRBV4-1
len: 15
d_gene: TRBD1
j_gene: TRBJ2-7
abundance: many
CDR3aa: CASSQGIQGSYEQYF
CDR3nt: TGCGCCAGCAGCCAAGGGATACAGGGGTCCTACGAGCAGTACTTC

v_gene: TRBV13
len: 13
d_gene: .
j_gene: TRBJ2-7
abundance: .
CDR3aa: CASSNGTSYEQYF
CDR3nt: TGTGCCAGCAGCAACGGGACTTCCTACGAGCAGTACTTC

v_gene: TRBV3-1
len: 14
d_gene: TRBD1
j_gene: TRBJ2-7
abundance: few
CDR3aa: CASGWTGRSYEQYF
CDR3nt: TGTGCCAGCGGATGGACAGGCCGATCCTACGAGCAGTACTTC

v_gene: TRBV6-1
len: 14
d_gene: .
j_gene: TRBJ2-5
abundance: many
CDR3aa: CASSESSEGASQYF
CDR3nt: TGTGCCAGCAGTGAATCTTCGGAGGGAGCGTCCCAGTACTTC

v_gene: TRBV30
len: 15
d_gene: .
j_gene: TRBJ2-4
abundance: .
CDR3aa: CACKPNPVGKNIKYF
CDR3nt: TGTGCCTGCAAACCCAACCCCGTAGGCAAAAACATTAAGTACTTC

v_gene: TRBV12-3/TRBV12-4
len: 14
d_gene: .
j_gene: TRBJ2-7
abundance: .
CDR3aa: CASSLLGTDYEQYF
CDR3nt: TGTGCCAGCAGCCTCCTCGGGACTGACTACGAGCAGTACTTC

v_gene: TRBV11-2
len: 17
d_gene: .
j_gene: TRBJ2-7
abundance: many
CDR3aa: CASSTRASGYGSYEQYF
CDR3nt: TGTGCCAGCAGCACCCGGGCCTCGGGGTATGGCTCCTACGAGCAGTACTTC

v_gene: TRBV2
len: 13
d_gene: .
j_gene: TRBJ1-1
abundance: .
CDR3aa: CASTIVGEAEAFF
CDR3nt: TGTGCCAGCACCATAGTGGGGGAGGCTGAAGCTTTCTTT

v_gene: TRBV6-5
len: 14
d_gene: TRBD1
j_gene: TRBJ1-2
abundance: many
CDR3aa: CASSLNRGIGGYTF
CDR3nt: TGTGCCAGCAGCCTGAACAGGGGTATAGGTGGCTACACCTTC

v_gene: TRBV27
len: 14
d_gene: TRBD2
j_gene: TRBJ2-7
abundance: many
CDR3aa: CASKGTSGRYEQYF
CDR3nt: TGTGCCAGCAAAGGGACTAGCGGGAGGTACGAGCAGTACTTC

v_gene: TRBV2
len: 13
d_gene: .
j_gene: TRBJ2-7
abundance: many
CDR3aa: CASKPGVPYEQYF
CDR3nt: TGTGCCAGCAAACCCGGGGTTCCCTACGAGCAGTACTTC

v_gene: TRBV20-1
len: 12
d_gene: TRBD2
j_gene: TRBJ2-7
abundance: many
CDR3aa: CSASGDFYEQYF
CDR3nt: TGCAGTGCAAGCGGGGATTTCTACGAGCAGTACTTC

v_gene: TRBV29-1
len: 13
d_gene: TRBD1
j_gene: TRBJ2-7
abundance: many
CDR3aa: CSVDRGMGYEQYF
CDR3nt: TGCAGCGTGGACAGGGGAATGGGCTACGAGCAGTACTTC

v_gene: TRBV11-2
len: 19
d_gene: .
j_gene: TRBJ1-2
abundance: .
CDR3aa: CASSPFPVRDTQSDYGYTF
CDR3nt: TGTGCCAGCAGCCCATTTCCGGTCAGGGACACCCAATCGGACTATGGCTACACCTTC

v_gene: TRBV5-1
len: 14
d_gene: TRBD2
j_gene: TRBJ2-7
abundance: many
CDR3aa: CASSPGSGKYEQYF
CDR3nt: TGCGCCAGCAGCCCCGGGAGCGGGAAGTACGAGCAGTACTTC

v_gene: TRBV7-9
len: 19
d_gene: TRBD1
j_gene: TRBJ1-1
abundance: many
CDR3aa: CASSSPRTGAKGWNTEAFF
CDR3nt: TGTGCCAGCAGCTCTCCTCGAACAGGGGCCAAGGGCTGGAACACTGAAGCTTTCTTT

v_gene: TRBV5-1
len: 16
d_gene: .
j_gene: TRBJ1-1
abundance: .
CDR3aa: CASSLEISTGQTEAFF
CDR3nt: TGCGCCAGCAGCCTCGAGATTTCAACGGGGCAAACTGAAGCTTTCTTT

v_gene: TRBV7-8
len: 15
d_gene: .
j_gene: TRBJ2-5
abundance: many
CDR3aa: CASSLGTVTQETQYF
CDR3nt: TGTGCCAGCAGCTTAGGGACAGTGACTCAAGAGACCCAGTACTTC

v_gene: TRBV20-1
len: 14
d_gene: TRBD1
j_gene: TRBJ1-5
abundance: many
CDR3aa: CSARVRDSLQPQHF
CDR3nt: TGCAGTGCTAGAGTTCGGGACAGCCTCCAGCCCCAGCATTTT

v_gene: TRBV6-5
len: 14
d_gene: .
j_gene: TRBJ1-5
abundance: .
CDR3aa: CASSYSTILGPQHF
CDR3nt: TGTGCCAGCAGTTACTCGACTATCCTCGGCCCCCAGCATTTT

v_gene: TRBV30
len: 13
d_gene: .
j_gene: TRBJ1-2
abundance: many
CDR3aa: CAWSLGSNYGYTF
CDR3nt: TGTGCCTGGAGCCTAGGGAGTAACTATGGCTACACCTTC

v_gene: TRBV6-2/TRBV6-3
len: 18
d_gene: TRBD2
j_gene: TRBJ2-2
abundance: few
CDR3aa: CASSTAPGLAANTGELFF
CDR3nt: TGTGCCAGCAGTACTGCCCCGGGACTAGCGGCGAACACCGGGGAGCTGTTTTTT

v_gene: TRBV25-1
len: 17
d_gene: TRBD1
j_gene: TRBJ2-5
abundance: many
CDR3aa: CASSDKFPGQLLETQYF
CDR3nt: TGTGCCAGCAGTGATAAATTTCCGGGACAGCTCCTGGAGACCCAGTACTTC

v_gene: TRBV6-2/TRBV6-3
len: 14
d_gene: .
j_gene: TRBJ2-2
abundance: many
CDR3aa: CASRRDGLPLELFF
CDR3nt: TGTGCCAGCAGGCGGGACGGACTCCCCCTGGAGCTGTTTTTT

v_gene: TRBV10-3
len: 12
d_gene: .
j_gene: TRBJ2-5
abundance: few
CDR3aa: CAISVGQETQYF
CDR3nt: TGTGCCATCAGCGTAGGACAAGAGACCCAGTACTTC

v_gene: TRBV20-1
len: 12
d_gene: .
j_gene: TRBJ2-7
abundance: many
CDR3aa: CSARDLVSEQYF
CDR3nt: TGCAGTGCTAGAGATCTGGTGAGCGAGCAGTACTTC

v_gene: TRBV20-1
len: 12
d_gene: .
j_gene: TRBJ2-7
abundance: many
CDR3aa: CSARGLRGEQYF
CDR3nt: TGCAGTGCTAGAGGGCTACGAGGCGAGCAGTACTTC

v_gene: TRBV10-3
len: 15
d_gene: .
j_gene: TRBJ1-2
abundance: many
CDR3aa: CAISFSLTGNYGYTF
CDR3nt: TGTGCCATCAGTTTCTCTTTGACGGGTAACTATGGCTACACCTTC

v_gene: TRBV6-5
len: 14
d_gene: .
j_gene: TRBJ1-2
abundance: .
CDR3aa: CASSFTTGSYGYTF
CDR3nt: TGTGCCAGCAGTTTCACGACCGGGAGCTATGGCTACACCTTC

v_gene: TRBV6-2/TRBV6-3
len: 15
d_gene: .
j_gene: TRBJ2-7
abundance: .
CDR3aa: CASSSPRPRSYEQYF
CDR3nt: TGTGCCAGCAGTTCCCCCCGACCCCGCTCCTACGAGCAGTACTTC

v_gene: TRBV6-1
len: 15
d_gene: TRBD1
j_gene: TRBJ1-1
abundance: .
CDR3aa: CASRESRGAGTEAFF
CDR3nt: TGTGCCAGCAGGGAAAGCAGGGGGGCAGGCACTGAAGCTTTCTTT

v_gene: TRBV29-1
len: 13
d_gene: .
j_gene: TRBJ1-2
abundance: many
CDR3aa: CSAKDKANYGYTF
CDR3nt: TGCAGCGCCAAGGACAAAGCTAACTATGGCTACACCTTC

v_gene: TRBV12-3/TRBV12-4
len: 13
d_gene: .
j_gene: TRBJ2-7
abundance: many
CDR3aa: CASSSDGTYEQYF
CDR3nt: TGTGCCAGCAGTTCGGACGGGACCTACGAGCAGTACTTC

v_gene: TRBV7-8
len: 16
d_gene: .
j_gene: TRBJ2-7
abundance: few
CDR3aa: CASSFSFAGRLAEQYF
CDR3nt: TGTGCCAGCAGCTTTTCGTTTGCGGGCCGGTTAGCCGAGCAGTACTTC

v_gene: TRBV2
len: 14
d_gene: .
j_gene: TRBJ1-1
abundance: many
CDR3aa: CASSEAQQPTEAFF
CDR3nt: TGTGCCAGCAGTGAAGCGCAACAGCCCACTGAAGCTTTCTTT

v_gene: TRBV9
len: 12
d_gene: .
j_gene: TRBJ2-5
abundance: .
CDR3aa: CASSVVMGTQYF
CDR3nt: TGTGCCAGCAGCGTAGTTATGGGGACCCAGTACTTC

v_gene: TRBV12-3/TRBV12-4
len: 14
d_gene: TRBD2
j_gene: TRBJ2-2
abundance: few
CDR3aa: CASSVAGTTGELFF
CDR3nt: TGTGCCAGCAGCGTAGCGGGAACCACCGGGGAGCTGTTTTTT

v_gene: TRBV6-5
len: 18
d_gene: .
j_gene: TRBJ1-6
abundance: many
CDR3aa: CASSYSGRQRFYNSPLHF
CDR3nt: TGTGCCAGCAGTTACTCTGGAAGGCAGAGGTTCTATAATTCACCCCTCCACTTT

v_gene: TRBV20-1
len: 13
d_gene: TRBD2
j_gene: TRBJ2-7
abundance: .
CDR3aa: CSARGTSGYEQYF
CDR3nt: TGCAGTGCTAGAGGGACTAGCGGATACGAGCAGTACTTC

v_gene: TRBV7-9
len: 15
d_gene: .
j_gene: TRBJ2-2
abundance: many
CDR3aa: CASSNVAIITGELFF
CDR3nt: TGTGCCAGCAGCAATGTGGCAATAATCACCGGGGAGCTGTTTTTT

v_gene: TRBV27
len: 16
d_gene: TRBD1
j_gene: TRBJ1-1
abundance: .
CDR3aa: CASSLSYQGGNTEAFF
CDR3nt: TGTGCCAGCAGTTTATCCTACCAGGGGGGGAACACTGAAGCTTTCTTT

v_gene: TRBV6-5
len: 15
d_gene: .
j_gene: TRBJ1-1
abundance: many
CDR3aa: CASSYSGGRHTEAFF
CDR3nt: TGTGCCAGCAGTTACTCGGGGGGAAGGCACACTGAAGCTTTCTTT

v_gene: TRBV7-8
len: 14
d_gene: .
j_gene: TRBJ2-5
abundance: many
CDR3aa: CASSKPGVLETQYF
CDR3nt: TGTGCCAGCAGCAAACCAGGGGTTCTGGAGACCCAGTACTTC

v_gene: TRBV6-1
len: 16
d_gene: TRBD1
j_gene: TRBJ1-2
abundance: many
CDR3aa: CASNRDSLGGPYGYTF
CDR3nt: TGTGCCAGCAATAGGGACAGCCTAGGAGGGCCCTATGGCTACACCTTC

v_gene: TRBV3-1
len: 15
d_gene: .
j_gene: TRBJ2-7
abundance: many
CDR3aa: CASSQEWSRSYEQYF
CDR3nt: TGTGCCAGCAGCCAAGAGTGGTCTCGCTCCTACGAGCAGTACTTC

v_gene: TRBV10-3
len: 15
d_gene: .
j_gene: TRBJ2-2
abundance: few
CDR3aa: CAISDEPANTGELFF
CDR3nt: TGTGCCATCAGTGACGAGCCAGCGAACACCGGGGAGCTGTTTTTT

v_gene: TRBV13
len: 15
d_gene: TRBD1
j_gene: TRBJ1-1
abundance: many
CDR3aa: CASSLTGGLNTEAFF
CDR3nt: TGTGCCAGCAGTCTGACAGGGGGACTGAACACTGAAGCTTTCTTT

v_gene: TRBV7-9
len: 12
d_gene: .
j_gene: TRBJ1-2
abundance: many
CDR3aa: CASSPSGYGYTF
CDR3nt: TGTGCCAGCAGCCCCTCGGGGTATGGCTACACCTTC